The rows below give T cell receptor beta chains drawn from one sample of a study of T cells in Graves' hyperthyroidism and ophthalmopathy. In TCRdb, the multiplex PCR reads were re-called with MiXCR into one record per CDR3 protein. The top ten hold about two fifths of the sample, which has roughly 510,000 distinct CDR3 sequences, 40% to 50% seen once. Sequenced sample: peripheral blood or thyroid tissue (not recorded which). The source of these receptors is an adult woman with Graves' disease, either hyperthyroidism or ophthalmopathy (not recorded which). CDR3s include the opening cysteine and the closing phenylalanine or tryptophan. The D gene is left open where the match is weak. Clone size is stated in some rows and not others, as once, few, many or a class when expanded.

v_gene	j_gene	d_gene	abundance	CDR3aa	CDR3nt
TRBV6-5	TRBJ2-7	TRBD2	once	CASSYFGLAGGEQYF	TGTGCCAGCAGTTACTTCGGACTAGCGGGAGGCGAGCAGTACTTC
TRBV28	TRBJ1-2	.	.	CASSLDSDLYYGYTF	TGTGCCAGCAGTTTAGATTCGGACCTTTACTATGGCTACACCTTC
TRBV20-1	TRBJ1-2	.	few	CSAHNRVPGADGYTF	TGCAGTGCACACAACAGGGTCCCCGGGGCCGATGGCTACACCTTC
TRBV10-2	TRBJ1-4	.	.	CASSEGRGSLQKLFF	TGCGCCAGCAGTGAGGGCAGGGGATCGTTACAAAAACTGTTTTTT
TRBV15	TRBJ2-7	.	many	CATSRDSQPSYEQYF	TGTGCCACCAGCAGAGACTCACAGCCCTCCTACGAGCAGTACTTC
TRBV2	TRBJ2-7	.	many	CASSEGNRAPTYEQYF	TGTGCCAGCAGTGAAGGCAACAGGGCACCCACCTACGAGCAGTACTTC
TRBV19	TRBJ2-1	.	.	CASSIGRGDEQFF	TGTGCCAGTAGTATAGGTAGGGGTGATGAGCAGTTCTTC
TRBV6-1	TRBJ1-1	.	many	CASSERGPDTEAFF	TGTGCCAGCAGTGAACGGGGGCCTGACACTGAAGCTTTCTTT
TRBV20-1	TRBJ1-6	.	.	CSARDWGASPLHF	TGCAGTGCTAGAGATTGGGGCGCGTCACCCCTCCACTTT
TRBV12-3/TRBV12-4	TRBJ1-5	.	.	CASRKQGYQPQHF	TGTGCCAGCAGAAAACAGGGATATCAGCCCCAGCATTTT
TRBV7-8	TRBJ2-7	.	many	CASSHGLWEQYF	TGTGCCAGCAGCCACGGGCTGTGGGAGCAGTACTTC
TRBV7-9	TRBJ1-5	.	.	CASSLMGSNQPQHF	TGTGCCAGCAGCTTAATGGGAAGCAATCAGCCCCAGCATTTT
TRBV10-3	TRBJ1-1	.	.	CAIRGGQGHTEAFF	TGTGCCATCAGGGGAGGACAAGGGCACACTGAAGCTTTCTTT
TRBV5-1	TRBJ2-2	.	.	CASSLDRRTGGELFF	TGCGCCAGCAGCTTGGACAGGCGAACAGGCGGGGAGCTGTTTTTT
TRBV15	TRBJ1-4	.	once	CATSRDSLSPNEKLFF	TGTGCCACCAGCAGGGACAGCCTTAGCCCTAATGAAAAACTGTTTTTT
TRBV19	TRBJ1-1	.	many	CASSITGGRAEAFF	TGTGCCAGTAGTATTACAGGCGGTCGGGCTGAAGCTTTCTTT
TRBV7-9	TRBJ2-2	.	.	CASSTTGTHWITGELFF	TGTGCCAGCAGTACCACCGGGACCCATTGGATTACCGGGGAGCTGTTTTTT
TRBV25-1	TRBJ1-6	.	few	CASSGRLNSPLHF	TGTGCCAGCAGTGGACGGTTGAATTCACCCCTCCACTTT
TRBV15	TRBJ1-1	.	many	CATSRGPFGMNTEAFF	TGTGCCACCAGCAGAGGCCCCTTCGGCATGAACACTGAAGCTTTCTTT
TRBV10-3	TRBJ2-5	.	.	CAISESQGAEAWATQYF	TGTGCCATCAGTGAGAGCCAGGGCGCTGAAGCTTGGGCGACCCAGTACTTC
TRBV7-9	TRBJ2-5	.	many	CASSSTGRKGQETQYF	TGTGCCAGCAGCTCGACAGGGAGGAAGGGCCAAGAGACCCAGTACTTC
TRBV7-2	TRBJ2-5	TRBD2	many	CASSSATSGSSQETQYF	TGTGCCAGCAGCTCCGCTACTAGCGGGAGTTCCCAAGAGACCCAGTACTTC
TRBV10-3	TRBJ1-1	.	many	CAISDLGPNTEAFF	TGTGCCATCAGTGACCTAGGGCCGAACACTGAAGCTTTCTTT
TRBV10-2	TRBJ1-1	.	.	CASREGGTGENTEAFF	TGCGCCAGCAGGGAAGGCGGAACCGGGGAGAACACTGAAGCTTTCTTT
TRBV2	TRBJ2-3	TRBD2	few	CASSEAWGGSQYF	TGTGCCAGCAGTGAAGCGTGGGGGGGTTCGCAGTATTTT
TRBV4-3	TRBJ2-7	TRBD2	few	CASSQEYSGTGTYEQYF	TGCGCCAGCAGCCAAGAATATAGCGGGACGGGCACCTACGAGCAGTACTTC
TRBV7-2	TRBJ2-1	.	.	CASSLEAFNEQFF	TGTGCCAGCAGCTTAGAGGCCTTCAATGAGCAGTTCTTC
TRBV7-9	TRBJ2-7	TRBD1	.	CASSFLHRDRNYEQYF	TGTGCCAGCAGCTTTTTGCACCGGGACAGGAACTACGAGCAGTACTTC
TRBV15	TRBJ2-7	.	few	CATSRVRGYGEQYF	TGTGCCACCAGCAGAGTTAGAGGGTACGGCGAGCAGTACTTC
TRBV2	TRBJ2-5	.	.	CASSEIAGEPETQYF	TGTGCCAGCAGTGAGATTGCAGGAGAACCAGAGACCCAGTACTTC
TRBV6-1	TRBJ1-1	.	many	CASSELESEAFF	TGTGCCAGCAGCGAGTTGGAATCTGAAGCTTTCTTT
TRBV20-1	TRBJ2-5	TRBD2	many	CSADASSAGGLAETQYF	TGCAGTGCTGATGCCTCTTCAGCGGGAGGGCTAGCAGAGACCCAGTACTTC
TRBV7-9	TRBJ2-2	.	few	CASIIRGNTGELFF	TGTGCCAGCATCATCAGAGGGAACACCGGGGAGCTGTTTTTT
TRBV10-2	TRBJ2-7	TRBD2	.	CASSDERDSYEQYF	TGCGCCAGCAGTGATGAGCGGGATAGTTACGAGCAGTACTTC
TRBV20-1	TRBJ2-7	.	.	CSATREYEQYF	TGCAGTGCTACCAGGGAGTACGAGCAGTACTTC
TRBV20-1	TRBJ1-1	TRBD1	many	CSARGNAGGTEAFF	TGCAGTGCTAGAGGAAACGCAGGGGGGACTGAAGCTTTCTTT
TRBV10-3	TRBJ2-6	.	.	CAISEWGEDGEAF	TGTGCCATCAGTGAATGGGGGGAGGACGGTGAAGCTTTC
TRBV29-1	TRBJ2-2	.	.	CSRRQDTGELFF	TGCAGCAGACGACAGGACACCGGGGAGCTGTTTTTT
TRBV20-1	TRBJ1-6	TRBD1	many	CSARDRDRGDSPLHF	TGCAGTGCTAGAGATCGGGACAGGGGTGATTCACCCCTCCACTTT
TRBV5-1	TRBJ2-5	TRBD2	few	CAHKGRELETQYF	TGCGCCCACAAGGGGCGGGAGTTAGAGACCCAGTACTTC
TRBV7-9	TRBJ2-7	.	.	CASRGTAGAHEQYF	TGTGCCAGCAGGGGGACAGCGGGAGCTCACGAGCAGTACTTC
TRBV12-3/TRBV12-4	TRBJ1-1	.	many	CASSFTAPNTEAFF	TGTGCCAGCAGTTTTACGGCACCGAACACTGAAGCTTTCTTT